Each of the 11 T cell receptor beta chains below was sequenced from the same sample in a study of cytomegalovirus exposure and HLA in healthy donors (dated by TCRdb to 2016 to 2017). Libraries came from the immunoSEQ multiplex PCR assay. The multiplex PCR relied on a mix of 60 forward primers for TCR Vbeta segments and 13 reverse primers for TCR Jbeta segments. What TCRdb holds here is the immuneACCESS table cut down to in-frame rearrangements. Part of the clones is not present; checked against another copy, under half of the missing clones reflect an unresolved V gene, and the others are unexplained. Counted in this sample were roughly 290,000 clones; about 87% of them appeared once. Jointly, the top ten make up about 2.3% of the sample. The sequenced sample consisted of PBMCs. These receptors were obtained from a woman aged 18-29 years in good health and CMV-seronegative.

J is TRBJ2-3 and V is TRBV5-1; D is ambiguous. V gave up 2 bases and J gave up 4 bases, with 8 bases separating them. CDR1 is SGHRS, CDR2 YFSETQ, per germline. The CDR3 spans 13 residues. CDR3 sequence (DNA): TGCGCCAGCAGCTTAGCTTTTGCAGATACGCAGTATTTT. Translating gives CASSLAFADTQYF.

This chain links TRBV9 with TRBJ1-3; possible D gene TRBD1, 5 bases. Germline lookup yields CDR1 SGDLS and CDR2 YYNGEE. This CDR3 contains 16 residues. With 0 bases removed from V and 2 bases from J, the gap between germline ends came to 12 bases. CDR3 amino acids: CASSVDQGRAGNTIYF. CDR3 sequence (DNA): TGTGCCAGCAGCGTAGACCAGGGTCGCGCTGGAAACACCATATATTTT.

This chain uses TRBV19 with TRBJ1-1; 8 positions match TRBD1. The germline V gene encodes CDR1 LNHDA and CDR2 SQIVND (reference sequence). This CDR3 contains 14 residues. The V and J ends lost 4 bases and 6 bases, in that order; junction bases with no gene match: 7. CDR3 sequence reads: CASSTRGRGAEAFF. The CDR3 coding sequence is TGTGCCAGTAGTACCAGGGGGCGCGGGGCTGAAGCTTTCTTT. The full variable domain, completed using reference TRBV19 and TRBJ1-1, is DGGITQSPKYLFRKEGQNVTLSCEQNLNHDAMYWYRQDPGQGLRLIYYSQIVNDFQKGDIAEGYSVSREKKESFPLTVTSAQKNPTAFYLCASSTRGRGAEAFFGQGTRLTVV.

The chain combines TRBV10-3 with TRBJ1-1, with D unclear. Germline V CDR1 and CDR2: ENHRY, SYGVKD. This CDR3 is 13 amino acids long. V was shortened by 6 bases and J by 4 bases, with 12 bases between the two germline ends. The CDR3 reads CAIRRESSTEAFF. The CDR3 bases are TGTGCCATCAGAAGGGAGTCCAGCACTGAAGCTTTCTTT.

The chain uses TRBV10-1 and TRBJ1-4; a weak D match, TRBD1 (5 bases). V lost 2 bases and J 8 bases, leaving 9 bases between the germline ends. The CDR3 contains 13 residues. Germline-derived CDR1 and CDR2 are WNHNN and SYGVQD (reference sequence). CDR3 DNA sequence: TGCGCCAGCAGTGAGGACAGACACGAAAAACTGTTTTTT. It encodes CASSEDRHEKLFF.

The chain uses TRBV7-3 and TRBJ2-3; 11 bases align to TRBD2. CDR1 is SGHTA, CDR2 FQGTGA, per germline. The CDR3 runs 16 residues. Unmatched junction bases numbered 8, after V lost 5 bases and J lost 4 bases. CDR3 amino acids: CASSLVAGGQSDTQYF. The CDR3 DNA follows: TGTGCCAGCAGCCTTGTAGCGGGGGGGCAATCAGATACGCAGTATTTT.

CDR3 loop: CASSRTGSSYEQYF. CDR3 nucleotide sequence: TGTGCCAGCAGTAGGACAGGGAGCTCCTACGAGCAGTACTTC. The genes are TRBV6-5 and TRBJ2-7; 8 nucleotides agree with TRBD1. The ends lost 5 bases at V and 0 bases at J; junction bases unmatched: 3. Germline V CDR1 and CDR2: MNHEY, SVGAGI. This CDR3 is 14 amino acids long.

The genes are TRBV9 and TRBJ2-1, with 10 nucleotides matching TRBD1. In germline, CDR1 is SGDLS, CDR2 YYNGEE. The CDR3 is 16 residues long. V lost 0 bases to trimming and J lost 9 bases; unmatched junction nucleotides: 9. The CDR3 DNA reads as TGTGCCAGCAGCGTAGCTAGGGACAGGGGAAGAACTGAGCAGTTCTTC. Protein: CASSVARDRGRTEQFF.

The chain joins TRBV4-2 to TRBJ2-2; D remains unclear. CDR3 length: 16 residues. In germline, CDR1 is LGHNA, CDR2 YNFKEQ. Trimming cost V 0 bases and J 4 bases, with 12 bases left between them. CDR3 amino acids: CASSQDAAALTGELFF. The CDR3 DNA reads as TGTGCCAGCAGCCAAGATGCGGCAGCCCTCACCGGGGAGCTGTTTTTT.

The genes are TRBV4-2 and TRBJ2-3; 9 nucleotides line up with TRBD2. CDR3 length: 15 amino acids. From germline, CDR1 is LGHNA and CDR2 YNFKEQ. V trimming: 2 bases; J trimming: 5 bases; junction bases outside the gene matches: 5. The CDR3 region is CASSQRAGGGDTQYF. The CDR3 bases are TGTGCCAGCAGCCAACGAGCGGGGGGAGGAGATACGCAGTATTTT.

In its sample, this clone was seen a few times. This chain connects TRBV4-1 to TRBJ2-3; tentative D call: TRBD1 (6 bases). The germline gives CDR1 MGHRA, CDR2 YSYEKL. V was pared by 0 bases and J by 8 bases, with 18 bases between. This CDR3 has 16 residues. The CDR3 sequence: CASSQDHASLRGTQYF. The CDR3 DNA sequence: TGCGCCAGCAGCCAAGATCATGCCTCCCTCAGGGGTACGCAGTATTTT.